Following are 15 T cell receptor beta chains from one sample sequenced in a study of shared T cell receptors in the human thymus. Sequencing was performed with immunoSEQ multiplex PCR; in TCRdb, only in-frame clones are kept and a portion is missing. The table records roughly 710,000 clones, approximately 83% of them present only once. The same specimen was also included in a second study, on human thymus T cells.

Sequencing was carried out using thymocytes. These receptors all stem from a girl under three years old with a congenital heart defect.

V usage is TRBV6-1 and J usage is TRBJ2-7; TRBD1 matches at 7 bases. CDR1 is MNHNS, CDR2 SASEGT, per germline. The V gene end was trimmed by 4 bases and the J gene end by 5 bases; junction bases not matched to a gene: 5. The CDR3 loop spans 13 amino acids. CDR3 in amino acids: CASSGQGRDEQYF. CDR3 DNA: TGTGCCAGCAGTGGACAGGGACGGGACGAGCAGTACTTC.

This clone showed up just a few times. The genes are TRBV5-1 and TRBJ1-2; 11 bases map to TRBD1. Per the germline V gene, CDR1 is SGHRS and CDR2 is YFSETQ. V lost 6 bases and J lost 2; bases outside the gene matches: 3. The CDR3 runs to 14 residues. CDR3 loop: CASTGTGGNYGYTF. CDR3 nucleotides: TGCGCCAGCACCGGGACAGGGGGGAACTATGGCTACACCTTC.

This clone occurred a few times. Relative to the germline gene, one junction end is altered; a read error may explain this. V usage is TRBV15 and J usage is TRBJ1-2, with 7 bases identical to TRBD1. Germline V gene data show CDR1 as LNHNV and CDR2 as YYDKDF (reference sequence). The CDR3 consists of 16 residues. CDR3 residues: CATSGDQETGYYGYTF. In DNA, the CDR3 is TGTGCCACCAGCGGAGACCAGGAGACAGGGTACTATGGCTACACCTTC.

V is TRBV6-4 and J is TRBJ1-6; a possible D gene is TRBD1 (6 bases). The CDR3 spans 16 residues. The V gene's germline CDR1 is MRHNA and CDR2 SNTAGT. V was clipped by 0 bases and J by 8 bases, with 14 bases between them. The CDR3 sequence: CASSDSSDRRDSPLHF. The DNA of the CDR3 is TGTGCCAGCAGTGACTCGAGCGACAGGCGAGATTCACCCCTCCACTTT.

This chain links TRBV4-3 with TRBJ1-1; D gene uncertain. V lost 2 bases to trimming and J lost 0 bases, with 16 bases between them. The CDR3 has 17 residues. Per the germline V gene, CDR1 is LGHNA and CDR2 is YSLEER. CDR3 nucleotides: TGCGCCAGCAGCCAACAACAAAACCTCAACATGAACACTGAAGCTTTCTTT. This gives the protein CASSQQQNLNMNTEAFF.

To note about this clone: One end of the junction fails to match germline, which may point to a read error. V usage is TRBV11-3 and J usage is TRBJ2-6, with D unresolved. The CDR3 runs to 15 residues. Germline CDR1 and CDR2: SGHNT and YENEEA. For the CDR3, the DNA is TGTGCCAGCAGACTACGCTACTCTCGGGCCAACGTCCTGACTTTC. Its protein product is CASRLRYSRANVLTF.

This chain links TRBV30 with TRBJ1-3; possible D gene TRBD1, 5 bases. This CDR3 comprises 14 residues. CDR1 and CDR2 from the germline V gene are GTSNPN and SVGIG (reference sequence). V lost 6 bases to trimming and J lost 9 bases, with 21 bases between them. The CDR3 bases are TGTGCCTGCCGTTGGGACGCTCTCGGGGGCACCATATATTTT. The encoded protein is CACRWDALGGTIYF.

The chain combines TRBV12-5 with TRBJ1-5; 8 bases agree with TRBD1. Unmatched junction bases numbered 15, after V lost 4 bases and J lost 4 bases. Germline-derived CDR1 and CDR2 are LGHNT and FRNRAP. CDR3 length: 18 amino acids. The CDR3 spells CASGYYRGELGWNQPQHF. The CDR3 DNA is TGTGCTAGTGGTTACTACAGGGGGGAACTAGGGTGGAATCAGCCCCAGCATTTT.

The V and J genes are TRBV19 and TRBJ2-1; 10 bases map to TRBD1. The J segment lost 6 bases and the V segment lost 6 bases, leaving 8 bases of the junction unmatched. The germline V gene encodes CDR1 LNHDA and CDR2 SQIVND (reference sequence). This CDR3 region has 15 residues. CDR3 region: CASSPGQGGPNEQFF. The CDR3 DNA reads TGTGCCAGTAGCCCCGGACAGGGGGGGCCCAATGAGCAGTTCTTC. Full variable domain (rest looked up from reference TRBV19 and TRBJ2-1): DGGITQSPKYLFRKEGQNVTLSCEQNLNHDAMYWYRQDPGQGLRLIYYSQIVNDFQKGDIAEGYSVSREKKESFPLTVTSAQKNPTAFYLCASSPGQGGPNEQFFGPGTRLTVL.

The chain combines TRBV18 with TRBJ2-3, with a possible D match to TRBD1 (5 bases). Trimming cost V 0 bases and J 5 bases, with 12 bases left between them. Germline V gene lookup returns CDR1 KGHSH and CDR2 LQKENI. The CDR3 runs to 15 residues. Here the CDR3 reads CASSPPPMGLDTQYF. The CDR3 DNA reads TGTGCCAGCTCACCACCCCCGATGGGGCTAGATACGCAGTATTTT.

The chain couples TRBV10-3 to TRBJ2-1; 9 nucleotides line up with TRBD2. The germline V gene has CDR1 ENHRY and CDR2 SYGVKD. V trimming: 6 bases; J trimming: 3 bases; junction bases outside the gene matches: 6. The CDR3 runs 15 residues. The CDR3 DNA reads as TGTGCCATCAGCCACCAACTAGCGGGCTACAATGAGCAGTTCTTC. It specifies CAISHQLAGYNEQFF.

The V gene is TRBV19, the J gene TRBJ1-3; 7 nucleotides match TRBD1. The CDR3 has 15 residues. J gave up 8 bases and V 6 bases, and 13 bases lay outside the gene matches. Germline V gene lookup returns CDR1 LNHDA and CDR2 SQIVND (reference sequence). CDR3 nucleotides: TGTGCCAGTAGCCCTAACAGGGGTATGAAGGACACCATATATTTT. Translating gives CASSPNRGMKDTIYF.

The chain couples TRBV5-6 to TRBJ2-3; 9 bases are shared with TRBD2. Germline CDR1 reads SGHDT; CDR2 reads YYEEEE. The CDR3 consists of 16 residues. J lost 3 bases, V lost 2 bases, and 7 bases had no gene match. The CDR3 coding sequence is TGTGCCAGCAGCTTTAGACTAGCGGTGGAAACAGATACGCAGTATTTT. Translated, it gives CASSFRLAVETDTQYF.

CDR3 protein: CASSLWVGQGRSNQPQHF. The CDR3 DNA follows: TGTGCCAGCAGCTTGTGGGTTGGGCAGGGTCGGAGCAATCAGCCCCAGCATTTT. This sequence joins TRBV5-6 and TRBJ1-5; tentative D call: TRBD1 (5 bases). CDR1 and CDR2 (germline): SGHDT, YYEEEE. This CDR3 contains 18 residues. Trimming took off 1 base at V and 1 base at J, with 18 bases between the two ends.

The J gene is TRBJ1-2, the V gene TRBV25-1, with unresolved D. Trimming left V 6 bases short and J 5 bases short, with 10 bases between. The CDR3 totals 12 residues. The V gene's germline CDR1 is MGHDK and CDR2 SYGVNS. CDR3 coding DNA: TGTGCCAGCAGACGGGGTCGGTATGGCTACACCTTC. This translates into CASRRGRYGYTF.